This T cell receptor (beta chain) was sequenced for a study of Ad26.COV2.S vaccination and SARS-CoV-2 variants. Study-wide results and caveats: For non-spike TCRs, breadth in vaccine recipients resembled that in placebo recipients. Estimates derived from TCR breadth and depth analyses may have underestimated total T cell responses. Post-vaccination breadth of spike-specific CD8+ and CD4+ T cell responses was reportedly substantial.

Measured with immunoSEQ multiplex PCR; TCRdb has only the in-frame clones, and not every one. The table shows about 280,000 clones, with about 90% occurring only once. This clone turned up a few times. Antigen specificity is unknown. Noted treatment: roughly 18 received Ad26.COV2.S at low or high dose, single or two shots; 5 received placebo; per-sample allocation not given. Collection of the samples took place on day 63 after the first injection of vaccine or placebo. An Ad26 vector that expressed Wuhan-strain SARS-CoV-2 spike constituted the vaccine. The V segment lost 6 bases and the J segment 6 bases; nucleotides outside the gene matches: 3. Germline CDR1 reads SNHLY; CDR2 reads FYNNEI. CDR3 length: 13 amino acids.

This rearrangement joins TRBV2 to TRBJ1-5; 9 nucleotides match TRBD1. This sequence originates from a person between 18 and 65 years old who received the Ad26.COV2.S COVID-19 vaccine or a placebo. Material: peripheral blood, obtained in a trial of Ad26.COV2.S vaccine versus placebo. The CDR3 nucleotides are TGTGCCAGCAGGGACAGGGGTTCTCAGCCCCAGCATTTT. This sequence encodes CASRDRGSQPQHF.